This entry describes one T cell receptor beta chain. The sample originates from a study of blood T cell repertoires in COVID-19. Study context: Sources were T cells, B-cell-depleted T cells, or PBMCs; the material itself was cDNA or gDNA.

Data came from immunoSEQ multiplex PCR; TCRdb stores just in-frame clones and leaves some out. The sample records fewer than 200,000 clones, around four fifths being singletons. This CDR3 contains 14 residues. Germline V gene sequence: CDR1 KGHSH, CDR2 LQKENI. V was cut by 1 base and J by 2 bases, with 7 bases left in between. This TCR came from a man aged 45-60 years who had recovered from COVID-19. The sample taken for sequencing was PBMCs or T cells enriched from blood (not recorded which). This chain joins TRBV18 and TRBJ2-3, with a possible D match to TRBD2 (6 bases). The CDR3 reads CASSPQRATDTQYF. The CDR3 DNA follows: TGTGCCAGCTCACCACAGCGGGCCACAGATACGCAGTATTTT.